This passage covers 5 T cell receptor beta chains from one sample sequenced in a study of blood T cell repertoires in COVID-19. Produced via immunoSEQ multiplex PCR; TCRdb's table is partial and in-frame only. The top ten clones hold 15% to 20% of a sample with under 100,000 clones, approximately 82% of them seen once. The specimen was peripheral blood. These receptors were taken from a woman in her fifties or sixties with acute or convalescent COVID-19.

This chain uses TRBV7-8 with TRBJ2-7; 8 positions agree with TRBD2. The trim removed 5 bases at V and 2 bases at J, leaving 5 bases unmatched. The CDR3 is 14 amino acids. Germline lookup yields CDR1 SGHVS and CDR2 FQNEAQ. The CDR3 region is CASSLSGNAYEQYF. DNA for the CDR3: TGTGCCAGCAGCCTTAGCGGGAATGCCTACGAGCAGTACTTC.

The chain has TRBV6-1 and TRBJ1-1; TRBD1 is a possible D gene (5 bases). V gave up 6 bases and J gave up 4 bases, with 9 bases separating them. The CDR3 has 12 amino acids. Per the germline V gene, CDR1 is MNHNS and CDR2 is SASEGT. This CDR3 is CASSHQGTEAFF. The CDR3 DNA follows: TGTGCCAGCAGCCACCAGGGCACTGAAGCTTTCTTT.

The chain has TRBV11-3 and TRBJ2-5; 15 bases line up with TRBD2. Losses at the gene ends were 4 bases for V and 1 base for J; bases not matched to a gene: 4. CDR3 length: 17 amino acids. In germline, CDR1 is SGHNT, CDR2 YENEEA. As DNA, the CDR3 is TGTGCCAGCAGCTCAGGGACTAGCGGGAGGATCCAAGAGACCCAGTACTTC. This encodes CASSSGTSGRIQETQYF.

CDR3 sequence (DNA): TGTGCCAGTAGCCGGACAGGAGGGTATCAAGAGACCCAGTACTTC. As protein: CASSRTGGYQETQYF. The chain has TRBV19 and TRBJ2-5, with D maybe TRBD1 (7 bases). CDR1 LNHDA and CDR2 SQIVND come from the germline V gene (reference sequence). Trimming took off 6 bases at V and 2 bases at J, with 16 bases between the two ends. This CDR3 has 15 amino acids.

V is TRBV7-3 and J is TRBJ2-1, with 7 bases aligning to TRBD2. CDR1 is SGHTA and CDR2 is FQGTGA in the germline V gene. This CDR3 comprises 18 residues. V was clipped by 1 base and J by 0 bases; unmatched bases: 9. In DNA, the CDR3 is TGTGCCAGCAGCTTAATTGCTAGCGGCCGAAGCTCCTACAATGAGCAGTTCTTC. Protein product: CASSLIASGRSSYNEQFF. Full variable domain (rest looked up from reference TRBV7-3 and TRBJ2-1): GAGVSQTPSNKVTEKGKYVELRCDPISGHTALYWYRQSLGQGPEFLIYFQGTGAADDSGLPNDRFFAVRPEGSVSTLKIQRTERGDSAVYLCASSLIASGRSSYNEQFFGPGTRLTVL.